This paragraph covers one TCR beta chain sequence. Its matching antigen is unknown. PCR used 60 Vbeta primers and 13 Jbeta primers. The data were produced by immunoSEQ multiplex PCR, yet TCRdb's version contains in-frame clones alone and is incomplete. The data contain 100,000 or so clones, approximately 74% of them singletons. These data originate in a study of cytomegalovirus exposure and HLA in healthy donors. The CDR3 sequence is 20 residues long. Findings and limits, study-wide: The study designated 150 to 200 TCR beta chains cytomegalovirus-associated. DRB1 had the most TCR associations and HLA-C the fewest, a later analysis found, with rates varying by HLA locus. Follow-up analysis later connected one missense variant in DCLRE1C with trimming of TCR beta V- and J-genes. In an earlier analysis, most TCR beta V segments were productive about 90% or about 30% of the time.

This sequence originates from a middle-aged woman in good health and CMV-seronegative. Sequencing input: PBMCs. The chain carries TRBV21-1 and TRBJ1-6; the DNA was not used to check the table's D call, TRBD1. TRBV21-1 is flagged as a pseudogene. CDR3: CASSKAATRGVDRGNSPLHF. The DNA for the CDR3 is TGTGCCAGCAGCAAAGCAGCCACCCGGGGTGTGGACAGGGGAAATTCACCCCTCCACTTT.